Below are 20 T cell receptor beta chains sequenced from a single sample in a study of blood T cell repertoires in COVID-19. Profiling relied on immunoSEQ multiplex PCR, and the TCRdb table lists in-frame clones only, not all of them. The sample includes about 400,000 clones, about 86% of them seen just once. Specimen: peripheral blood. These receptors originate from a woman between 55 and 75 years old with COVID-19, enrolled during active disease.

CDR3 sequence reads: CASLDRANYGYTF. The CDR3 bases are TGTGCCAGCCTGGACAGAGCTAACTATGGCTACACCTTC. This chain links TRBV5-4 with TRBJ1-2, with TRBD1 as a possible D gene (6 bases). This CDR3 has 13 amino acids. Trimming left V 7 bases short and J 0 bases short, with 10 bases between. Germline CDR1 reads SGHNT; CDR2 reads YYREEE (reference sequence).

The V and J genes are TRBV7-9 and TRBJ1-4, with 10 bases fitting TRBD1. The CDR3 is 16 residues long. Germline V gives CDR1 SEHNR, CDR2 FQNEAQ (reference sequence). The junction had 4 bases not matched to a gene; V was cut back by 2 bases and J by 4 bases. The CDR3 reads CASSLMGTGDNEKLFF. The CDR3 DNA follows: TGTGCCAGCAGCTTAATGGGGACAGGGGATAATGAAAAACTGTTTTTT.

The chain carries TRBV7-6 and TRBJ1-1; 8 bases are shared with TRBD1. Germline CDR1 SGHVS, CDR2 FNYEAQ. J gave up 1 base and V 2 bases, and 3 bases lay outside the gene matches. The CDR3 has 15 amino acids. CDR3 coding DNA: TGTGCCAGCAGCTTAACCGGGACAGGGAACACTGAAGCTTTCTTT. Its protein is CASSLTGTGNTEAFF.

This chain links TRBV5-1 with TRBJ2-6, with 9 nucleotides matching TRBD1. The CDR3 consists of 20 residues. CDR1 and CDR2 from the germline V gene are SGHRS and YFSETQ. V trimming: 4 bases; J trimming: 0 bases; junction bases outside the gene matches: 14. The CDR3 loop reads CASSKGTGKAGSSGANVLTF. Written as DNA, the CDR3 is TGCGCCAGCAGCAAAGGGACAGGGAAAGCGGGCAGCTCTGGGGCCAACGTCCTGACTTTC.

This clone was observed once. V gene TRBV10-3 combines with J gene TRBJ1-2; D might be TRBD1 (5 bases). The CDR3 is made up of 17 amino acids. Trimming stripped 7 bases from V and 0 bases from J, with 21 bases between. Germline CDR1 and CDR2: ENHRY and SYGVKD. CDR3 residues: CAITGGNRDGANYGYTF. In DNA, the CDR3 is TGTGCCATCACCGGCGGGAACCGGGACGGAGCTAACTATGGCTACACCTTC.

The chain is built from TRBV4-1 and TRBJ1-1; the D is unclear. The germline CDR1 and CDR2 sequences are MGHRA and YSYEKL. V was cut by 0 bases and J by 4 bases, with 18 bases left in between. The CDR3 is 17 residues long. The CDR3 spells CASSQEGYGVAGTEAFF. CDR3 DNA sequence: TGCGCCAGCAGCCAAGAAGGTTACGGGGTGGCGGGCACTGAAGCTTTCTTT.

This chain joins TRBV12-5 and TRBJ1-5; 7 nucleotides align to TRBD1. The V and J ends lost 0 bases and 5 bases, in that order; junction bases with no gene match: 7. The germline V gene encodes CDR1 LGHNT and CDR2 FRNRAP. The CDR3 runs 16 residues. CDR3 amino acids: CASGLVPLTGHQPQHF. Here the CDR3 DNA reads TGTGCTAGTGGTTTGGTACCACTGACAGGGCATCAGCCCCAGCATTTT.

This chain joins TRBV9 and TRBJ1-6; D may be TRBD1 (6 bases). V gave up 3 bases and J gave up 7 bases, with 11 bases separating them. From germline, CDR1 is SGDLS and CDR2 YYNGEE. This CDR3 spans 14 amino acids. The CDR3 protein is CASSARDTNSPLHF. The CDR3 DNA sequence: TGTGCCAGCAGCGCCCGGGACACCAATTCACCCCTCCACTTT.

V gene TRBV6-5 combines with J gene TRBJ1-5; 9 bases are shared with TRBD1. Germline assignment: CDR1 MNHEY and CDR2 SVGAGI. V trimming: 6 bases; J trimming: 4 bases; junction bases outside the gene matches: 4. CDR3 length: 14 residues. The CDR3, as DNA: TGTGCCAGCAGCCCCGGGACAGGGAATCAGCCCCAGCATTTT. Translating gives CASSPGTGNQPQHF.

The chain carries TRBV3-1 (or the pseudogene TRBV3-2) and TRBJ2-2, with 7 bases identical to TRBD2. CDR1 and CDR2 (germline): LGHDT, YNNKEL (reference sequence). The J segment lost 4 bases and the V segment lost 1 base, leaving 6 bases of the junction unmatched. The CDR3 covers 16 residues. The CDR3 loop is CASSQGLAEFTGELFF. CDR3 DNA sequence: TGTGCCAGCAGCCAAGGGCTAGCGGAATTCACCGGGGAGCTGTTTTTT.

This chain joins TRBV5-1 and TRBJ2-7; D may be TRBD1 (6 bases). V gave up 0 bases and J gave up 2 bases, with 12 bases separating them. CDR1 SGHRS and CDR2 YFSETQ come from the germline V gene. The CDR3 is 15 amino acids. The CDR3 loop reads CASSLGTEYAYEQYF. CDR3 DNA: TGCGCCAGCAGCTTGGGGACAGAATACGCCTACGAGCAGTACTTC.

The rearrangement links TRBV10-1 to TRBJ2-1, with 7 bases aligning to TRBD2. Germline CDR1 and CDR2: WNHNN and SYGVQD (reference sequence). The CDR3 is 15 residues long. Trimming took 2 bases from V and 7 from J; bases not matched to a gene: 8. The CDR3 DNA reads TGCGCCAGCAGTGAGCTTCCGGGGGAGGGGAATGAGCAGTTCTTC. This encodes CASSELPGEGNEQFF.

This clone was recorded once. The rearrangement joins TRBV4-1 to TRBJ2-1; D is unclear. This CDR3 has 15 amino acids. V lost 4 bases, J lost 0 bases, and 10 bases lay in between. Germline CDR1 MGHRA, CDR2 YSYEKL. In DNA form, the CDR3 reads TGCGCCAGCAGCCTCCGGCAGGACTCCTACAATGAGCAGTTCTTC. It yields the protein CASSLRQDSYNEQFF.

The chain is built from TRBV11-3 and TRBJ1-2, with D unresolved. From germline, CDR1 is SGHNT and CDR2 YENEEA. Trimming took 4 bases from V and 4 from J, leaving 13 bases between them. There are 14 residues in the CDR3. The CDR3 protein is CASSSVEKSYGYTF. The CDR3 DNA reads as TGTGCCAGCAGCTCAGTGGAGAAGAGCTATGGCTACACCTTC.

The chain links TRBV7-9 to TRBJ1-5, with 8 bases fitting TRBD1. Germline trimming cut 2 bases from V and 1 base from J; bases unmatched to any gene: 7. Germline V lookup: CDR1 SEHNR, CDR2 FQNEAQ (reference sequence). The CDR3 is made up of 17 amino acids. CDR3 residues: CASSLTGTGRSNQPQHF. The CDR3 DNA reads TGTGCCAGCAGCTTAACAGGGACAGGAAGGAGCAATCAGCCCCAGCATTTT.

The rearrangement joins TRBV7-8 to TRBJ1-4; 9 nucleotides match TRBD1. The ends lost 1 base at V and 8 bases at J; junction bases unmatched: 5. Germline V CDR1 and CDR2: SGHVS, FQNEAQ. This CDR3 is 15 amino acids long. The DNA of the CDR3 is TGTGCCAGCAGCTTAGGGACAGGGGTTAGCGAAAAACTGTTTTTT. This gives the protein CASSLGTGVSEKLFF.

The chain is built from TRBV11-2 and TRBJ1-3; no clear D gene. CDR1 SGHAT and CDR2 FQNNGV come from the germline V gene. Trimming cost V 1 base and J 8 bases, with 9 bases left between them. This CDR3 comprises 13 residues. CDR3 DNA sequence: TGTGCCAGCAGCTTAGTCTACCTGGACACCATATATTTT. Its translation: CASSLVYLDTIYF.

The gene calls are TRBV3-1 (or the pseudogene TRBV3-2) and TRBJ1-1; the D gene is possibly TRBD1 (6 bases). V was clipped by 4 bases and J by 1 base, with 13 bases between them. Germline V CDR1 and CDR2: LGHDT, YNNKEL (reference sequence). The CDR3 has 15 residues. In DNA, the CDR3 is TGTGCCAGCAGCCTCCGGGACACTAGGAACACTGAAGCTTTCTTT. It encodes CASSLRDTRNTEAFF.

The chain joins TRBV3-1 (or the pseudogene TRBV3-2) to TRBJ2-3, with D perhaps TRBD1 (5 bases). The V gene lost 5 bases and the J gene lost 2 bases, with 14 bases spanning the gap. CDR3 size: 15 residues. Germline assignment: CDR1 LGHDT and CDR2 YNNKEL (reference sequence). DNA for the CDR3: TGTGCCAGCAGCAGGGGAATAGGCCCCACAGATACGCAGTATTTT. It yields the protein CASSRGIGPTDTQYF.

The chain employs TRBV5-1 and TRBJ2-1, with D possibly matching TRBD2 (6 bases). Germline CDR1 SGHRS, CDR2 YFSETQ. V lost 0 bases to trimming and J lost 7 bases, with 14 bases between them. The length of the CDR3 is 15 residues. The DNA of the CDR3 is TGCGCCAGCAGCTTGGTTGGCGGGGTAGGGAATGAGCAGTTCTTC. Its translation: CASSLVGGVGNEQFF.